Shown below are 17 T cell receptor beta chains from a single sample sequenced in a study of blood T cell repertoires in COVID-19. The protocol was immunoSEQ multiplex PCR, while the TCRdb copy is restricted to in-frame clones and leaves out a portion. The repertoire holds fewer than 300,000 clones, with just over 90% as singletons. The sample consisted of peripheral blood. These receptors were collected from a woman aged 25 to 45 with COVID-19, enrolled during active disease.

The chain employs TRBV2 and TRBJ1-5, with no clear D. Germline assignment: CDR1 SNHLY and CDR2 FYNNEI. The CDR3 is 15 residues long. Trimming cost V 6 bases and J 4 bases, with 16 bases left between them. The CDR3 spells CASRLLDIPNQPQHF. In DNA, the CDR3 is TGTGCCAGCAGGCTCTTAGACATCCCTAATCAGCCCCAGCATTTT.

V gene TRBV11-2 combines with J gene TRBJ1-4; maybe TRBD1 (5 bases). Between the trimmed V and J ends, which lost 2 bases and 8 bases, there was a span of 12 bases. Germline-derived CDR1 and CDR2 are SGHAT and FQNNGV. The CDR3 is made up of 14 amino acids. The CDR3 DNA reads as TGTGCCAGCAGCTTAATAAGGGGTGGGGAAAAACTGTTTTTT. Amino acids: CASSLIRGGEKLFF.

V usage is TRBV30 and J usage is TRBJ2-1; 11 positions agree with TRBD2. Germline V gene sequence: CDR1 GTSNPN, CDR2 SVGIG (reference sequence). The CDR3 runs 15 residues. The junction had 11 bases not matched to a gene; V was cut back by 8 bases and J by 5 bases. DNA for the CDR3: TGTGCCACCGGACTAGCGGGCCGTTTCGACAATGAGCAGTTCTTC. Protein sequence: CATGLAGRFDNEQFF.

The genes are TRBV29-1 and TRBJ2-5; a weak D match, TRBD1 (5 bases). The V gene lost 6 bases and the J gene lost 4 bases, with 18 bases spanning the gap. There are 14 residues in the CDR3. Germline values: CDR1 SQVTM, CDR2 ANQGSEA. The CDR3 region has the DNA TGCAGCGTGGAGAGTGCAGGGTTTGGAGAGACCCAGTACTTC. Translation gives CSVESAGFGETQYF.

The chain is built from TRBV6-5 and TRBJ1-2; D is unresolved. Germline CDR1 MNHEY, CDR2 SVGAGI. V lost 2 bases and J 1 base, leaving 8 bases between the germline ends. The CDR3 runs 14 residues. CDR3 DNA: TGTGCCAGCAGTTACGATCGGGTTAACTATGGCTACACCTTC. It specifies CASSYDRVNYGYTF.

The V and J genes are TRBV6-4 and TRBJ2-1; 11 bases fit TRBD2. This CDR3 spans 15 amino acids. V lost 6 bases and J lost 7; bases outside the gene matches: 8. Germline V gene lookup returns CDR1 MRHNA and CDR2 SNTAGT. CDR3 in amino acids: CASRSTSGSRNEQFF. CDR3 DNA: TGTGCCAGCAGAAGTACTAGCGGGAGTAGAAATGAGCAGTTCTTC.

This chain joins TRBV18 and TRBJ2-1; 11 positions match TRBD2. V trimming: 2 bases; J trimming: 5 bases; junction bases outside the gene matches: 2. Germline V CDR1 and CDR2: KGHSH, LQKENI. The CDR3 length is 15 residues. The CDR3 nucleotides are TGTGCCAGCTCACCAACGACTAGCGGGGACAATGAGCAGTTCTTC. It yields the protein CASSPTTSGDNEQFF.

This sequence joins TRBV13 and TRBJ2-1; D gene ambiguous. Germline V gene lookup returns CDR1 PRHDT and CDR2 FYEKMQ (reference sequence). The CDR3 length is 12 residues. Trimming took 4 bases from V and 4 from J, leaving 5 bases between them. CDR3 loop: CASSSNYNEQFF. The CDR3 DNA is TGTGCCAGCAGCTCCAATTACAATGAGCAGTTCTTC.

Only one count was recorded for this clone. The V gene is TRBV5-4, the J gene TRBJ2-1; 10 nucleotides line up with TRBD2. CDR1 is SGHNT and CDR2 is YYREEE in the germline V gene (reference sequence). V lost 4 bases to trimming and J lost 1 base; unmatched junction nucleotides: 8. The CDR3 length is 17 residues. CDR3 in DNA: TGTGCCAGCAGCGGAAGAGGACTAGCGGAGTCCTACAATGAGCAGTTCTTC. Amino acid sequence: CASSGRGLAESYNEQFF.

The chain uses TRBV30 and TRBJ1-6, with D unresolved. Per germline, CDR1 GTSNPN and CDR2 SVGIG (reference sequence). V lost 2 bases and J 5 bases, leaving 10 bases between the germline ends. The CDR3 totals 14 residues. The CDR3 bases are TGTGCCTGGAGTACACGAATGGATAATTCACCCCTCCACTTT. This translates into CAWSTRMDNSPLHF. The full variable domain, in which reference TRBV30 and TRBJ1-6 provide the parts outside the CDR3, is SQTIHQWPATLVQPVGSPLSLECTVEGTSNPNLYWYRQAAGRGLQLLFYSVGIGQISSEVPQNLSASRPQDRQFILSSKKLLLSDSGFYLCAWSTRMDNSPLHFGNGTRLTVT.

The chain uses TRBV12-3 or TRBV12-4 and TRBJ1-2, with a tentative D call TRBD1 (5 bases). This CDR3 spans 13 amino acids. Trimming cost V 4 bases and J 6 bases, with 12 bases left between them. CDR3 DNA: TGTGCCAGCAGTTCCGGACATTTACATGGCTACACCTTC. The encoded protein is CASSSGHLHGYTF.

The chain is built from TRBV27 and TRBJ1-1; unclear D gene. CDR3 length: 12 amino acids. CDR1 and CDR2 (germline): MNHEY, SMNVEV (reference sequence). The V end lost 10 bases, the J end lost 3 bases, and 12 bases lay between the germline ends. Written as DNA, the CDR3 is TGTGCCACCCATGGGCCCGACACTGAAGCTTTCTTT. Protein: CATHGPDTEAFF.

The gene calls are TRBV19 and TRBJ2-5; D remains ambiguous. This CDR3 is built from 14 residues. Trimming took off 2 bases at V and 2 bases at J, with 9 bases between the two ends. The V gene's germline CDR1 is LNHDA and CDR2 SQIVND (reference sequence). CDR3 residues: CASSIRQDQETQYF. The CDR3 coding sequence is TGTGCCAGTAGTATAAGGCAGGATCAAGAGACCCAGTACTTC. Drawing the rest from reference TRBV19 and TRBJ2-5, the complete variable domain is DGGITQSPKYLFRKEGQNVTLSCEQNLNHDAMYWYRQDPGQGLRLIYYSQIVNDFQKGDIAEGYSVSREKKESFPLTVTSAQKNPTAFYLCASSIRQDQETQYFGPGTRLLVL.

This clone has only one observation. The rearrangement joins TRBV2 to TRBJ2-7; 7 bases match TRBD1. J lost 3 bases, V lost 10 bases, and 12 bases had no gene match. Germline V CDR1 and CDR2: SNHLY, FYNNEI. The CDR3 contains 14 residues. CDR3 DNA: TGTGCCATTACTCGACAGGGCAGAAGCTACGAGCAGTACTTC. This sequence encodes CAITRQGRSYEQYF.

This chain's CDR3 is CASSPHSGGGEKLFF. The DNA for the CDR3 is TGTGCCAGCAGTCCCCACTCAGGGGGCGGTGAAAAACTGTTTTTT. This chain uses TRBV27 with TRBJ1-4; 8 positions agree with TRBD1. Germline-derived CDR1 and CDR2 are MNHEY and SMNVEV (reference sequence). V trimming: 5 bases; J trimming: 7 bases; junction bases outside the gene matches: 9. This CDR3 comprises 15 residues.

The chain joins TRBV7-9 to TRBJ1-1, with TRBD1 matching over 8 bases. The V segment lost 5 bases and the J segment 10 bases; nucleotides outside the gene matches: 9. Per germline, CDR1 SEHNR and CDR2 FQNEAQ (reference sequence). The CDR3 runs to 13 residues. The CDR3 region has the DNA TGTGCCAGCAGCCCGTCCACAGGGGGAGCAGCTTTCTTT. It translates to CASSPSTGGAAFF.

The CDR3: CASSLERVVAEAFF. In DNA, the CDR3 is TGTGCCAGCAGCTTAGAGAGGGTTGTGGCTGAAGCTTTCTTT. The chain joins TRBV7-9 to TRBJ1-1; no clear D. CDR3 length equals 14 residues. Germline lookup yields CDR1 SEHNR and CDR2 FQNEAQ (reference sequence). V was trimmed by 1 base and J by 6 bases, leaving 12 bases between them.